This is a list of T cell receptor beta chains from one sample in a study of blood T cell repertoires in COVID-19. The method was immunoSEQ multiplex PCR; TCRdb's version includes in-frame clones alone and lacks a portion of them. The repertoire holds 410,000 or so clones, with 86% as singletons. The sample comprised peripheral blood. These receptors were taken from a woman aged 25 to 39 with active or convalescent COVID-19. CDR3s include the opening cysteine and the closing phenylalanine or tryptophan.

V gene: TRBV9; CDR3 protein: CASSSAASRNEQFF
V gene: TRBV6-5; CDR3 protein: CASKDRGGFGYEQYF
V gene: TRBV6-5; CDR3 protein: CASSPLQGPLSGYTF
V gene: TRBV27; CDR3 protein: CASSTNRGGTDTQYF
V gene: TRBV5-1; CDR3 protein: CASSLGSQGQETQYF
V gene: TRBV6-5; CDR3 protein: CASSYSLAGNYGYTF
V gene: TRBV4-1; CDR3 protein: CASSRLGLDSDTQYF
V gene: TRBV6-5; CDR3 protein: CASSTPGREETQYF
V gene: TRBV7-2; CDR3 protein: CASSSREGNPYEQYF
V gene: TRBV6-1; CDR3 protein: CASSERTGNTEAFF
V gene: TRBV27; CDR3 protein: CASSRSTGSLGDEQFF
V gene: TRBV5-5; CDR3 protein: CASSPGQTLNTEAFF
V gene: TRBV18; CDR3 protein: CASSQGAGELFF
V gene: TRBV2; CDR3 protein: CASMGDRGNSPLHF
V gene: TRBV2; CDR3 protein: CASIGTGVGTEAFF
V gene: TRBV18; CDR3 protein: CASSPGTGVSAAQHF
V gene: TRBV27; CDR3 protein: CASSLKPRFDTQYF
V gene: TRBV9; CDR3 protein: CASSVDRRGGWNEQFF
V gene: TRBV5-1; CDR3 protein: CASSLAFVTDTQYF
V gene: TRBV18; CDR3 protein: CASSPATAPGTEAFF
V gene: TRBV5-6; CDR3 protein: CATMWGTKGEAFF
V gene: TRBV15; CDR3 protein: CATSRDLSSRAYGYTF
V gene: TRBV15; CDR3 protein: CATSRGGQGNTEAFF
V gene: TRBV11-2; CDR3 protein: CASSPPSDRGSYNEQFF
V gene: TRBV7-9; CDR3 protein: CASSFPADMIF